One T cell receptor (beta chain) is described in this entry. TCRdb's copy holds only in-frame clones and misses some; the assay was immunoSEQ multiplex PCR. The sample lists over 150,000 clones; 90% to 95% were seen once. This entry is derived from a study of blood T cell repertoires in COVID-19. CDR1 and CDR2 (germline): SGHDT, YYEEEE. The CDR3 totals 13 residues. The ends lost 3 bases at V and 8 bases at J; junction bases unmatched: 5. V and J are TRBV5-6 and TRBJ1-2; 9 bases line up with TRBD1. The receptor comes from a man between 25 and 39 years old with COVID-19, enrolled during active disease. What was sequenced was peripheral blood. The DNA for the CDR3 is TGTGCCAGCAGCTCGGGACAGGGTTACGGCTACACCTTC. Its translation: CASSSGQGYGYTF.